The T cell receptor beta chain under discussion was sequenced for a study of blood T cells in healthy people across ages. The V gene end was trimmed by 6 bases and the J gene end by 4 bases; junction bases not matched to a gene: 9. Germline V gives CDR1 ENHRY, CDR2 SYGVKD. The CDR3 runs 16 residues. Study-level points and caveats: Age advanced and TCR beta diversity per million T cells fell, roughly linearly.

Comment on this clonotype: Its antigen is unidentified.

For the second PCR, which ran for roughly 6 to 12 cycles, a sample-barcoded 5' primer and a J-beta primer mix were used. TCRdb used MiXCR to reprocess the 5' RACE reads, holding one entry per CDR3 protein. The sample includes approximately 780,000 distinct CDR3 sequences, roughly 25% seen only once; the top ten take less than 3.5%. The same specimen was also included in a second study, on T cells of mothers and their children. That study reports: The overlap seen between related mothers and children slightly exceeded that of unrelated pairs, though not significantly.

This chain connects TRBV10-3 to TRBJ2-2, with TRBD2 matching over 9 bases. This sequence was found in a boy aged 5-17 years in good health. Sequenced sample: blood. Here the CDR3 DNA reads TGTGCCATCAGGGGAGCGGGGGGCCGATCCACCGGGGAGCTGTTTTTT. As protein: CAIRGAGGRSTGELFF.